Included here is one T cell receptor beta chain sequence, with context. Antigen specificity is unknown. These data originate in a study of CD4 T cells in relation to SARS-CoV-2 and coronaviruses. Germline V gene lookup returns CDR1 MDHEN and CDR2 SYDVKM. This CDR3 spans 16 amino acids. Germline trimming cut 2 bases from V and 8 bases from J; bases unmatched to any gene: 13. Assay: immunoSEQ multiplex PCR; the TCRdb copy retains only in-frame clones and omits some. The sample yields about 12,000 clones, 69% seen once. The unexposed donors gave CD4+ T cells in about 2010-2019, prior to COVID-19. CD4+ T cells were isolated from the cells after around 11 days of culture.

This chain joins TRBV28 and TRBJ2-3; 7 positions agree with TRBD2. Sequencing input: CD4+ T cells from PBMCs, cultured in vitro. The TCR sequence derives from a human donor in good health. The CDR3 DNA sequence: TGTGCCAGCAGTTTAGATTGGCGGGAGCCCGCGGGTACGCAGTATTTT. Encoded protein: CASSLDWREPAGTQYF.